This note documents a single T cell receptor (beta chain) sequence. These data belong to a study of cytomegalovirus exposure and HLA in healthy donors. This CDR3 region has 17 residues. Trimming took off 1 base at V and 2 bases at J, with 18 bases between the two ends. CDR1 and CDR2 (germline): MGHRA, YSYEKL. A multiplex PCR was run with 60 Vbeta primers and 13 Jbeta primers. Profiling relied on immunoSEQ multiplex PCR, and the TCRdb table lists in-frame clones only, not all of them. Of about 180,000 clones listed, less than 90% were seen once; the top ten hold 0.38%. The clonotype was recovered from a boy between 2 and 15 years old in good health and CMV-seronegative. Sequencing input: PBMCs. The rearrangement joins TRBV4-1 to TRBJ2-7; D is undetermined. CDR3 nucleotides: TGCGCCAGCAGCCAAGTCGGAGTTTCATCATTGACCTACGAGCAGTACTTC. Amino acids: CASSQVGVSSLTYEQYF.